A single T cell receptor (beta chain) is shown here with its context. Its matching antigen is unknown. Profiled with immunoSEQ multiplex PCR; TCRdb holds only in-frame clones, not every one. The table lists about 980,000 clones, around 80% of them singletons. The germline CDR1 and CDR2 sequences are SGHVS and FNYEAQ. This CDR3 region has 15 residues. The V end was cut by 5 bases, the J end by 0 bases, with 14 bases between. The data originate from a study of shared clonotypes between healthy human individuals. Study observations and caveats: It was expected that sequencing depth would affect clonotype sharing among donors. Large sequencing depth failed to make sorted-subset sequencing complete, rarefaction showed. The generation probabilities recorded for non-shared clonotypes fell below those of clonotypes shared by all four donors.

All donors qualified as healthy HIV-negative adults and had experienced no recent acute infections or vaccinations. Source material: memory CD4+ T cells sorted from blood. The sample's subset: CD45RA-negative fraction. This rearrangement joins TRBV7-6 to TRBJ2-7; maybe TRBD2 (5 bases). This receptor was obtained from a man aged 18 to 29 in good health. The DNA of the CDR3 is TGTGCCAGCAGCCCCCAATCGGGGAGCTCCTACGAGCAGTACTTC. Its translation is CASSPQSGSSYEQYF. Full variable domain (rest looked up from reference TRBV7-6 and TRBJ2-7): GAGVSQSPRYKVTKRGQDVALRCDPISGHVSLYWYRQALGQGPEFLTYFNYEAQQDKSGLPNDRFSAERPEGSISTLTIQRTEQRDSAMYRCASSPQSGSSYEQYFGPGTRLTVT.